Each of the 32 T cell receptor beta chains below was sequenced from the same sample in a study of blood T cell repertoires in COVID-19. Measured with immunoSEQ multiplex PCR; TCRdb has only the in-frame clones, and not every one. Here the sample spans 75,000 to 100,000 clones, around nine tenths being singletons. Material for sequencing was peripheral blood. The receptors were gathered from a human donor in a cohort sampled during active COVID-19.

The chain is built from TRBV6-5 and TRBJ2-1, with TRBD2 matching 10 bases. V shed 6 bases, J shed 4 bases, and the junction held 6 bases outside the gene matches. The CDR3 runs to 15 residues. Germline loops: CDR1 MNHEY, CDR2 SVGAGI. CDR3 protein: CASRLAGAPYNEQFF. CDR3 sequence (DNA): TGTGCCAGCAGGCTAGCGGGGGCACCATACAATGAGCAGTTCTTC.

The chain carries TRBV11-2 and TRBJ1-1; D not certain. From germline, CDR1 is SGHAT and CDR2 FQNNGV. Trimming stripped 4 bases from V and 3 bases from J, with 9 bases between. This CDR3 is built from 13 residues. CDR3 in amino acids: CASSSGRYTEAFF. The CDR3 region has the DNA TGTGCCAGCAGCTCAGGCCGTTACACTGAAGCTTTCTTT.

The chain is built from TRBV18 and TRBJ1-5, with 9 nucleotides matching TRBD1. Germline V CDR1 and CDR2: KGHSH, LQKENI. V shed 2 bases, J shed 7 bases, and the junction held 3 bases outside the gene matches. The CDR3 totals 14 residues. The CDR3 bases are TGTGCCAGCTCACCAGGACAGGGGAGGCAGCCCCAGCATTTT. The encoded protein is CASSPGQGRQPQHF.

This clone appeared once. J is TRBJ1-2 and V is TRBV4-1, with 7 bases aligning to TRBD1. CDR1 MGHRA and CDR2 YSYEKL come from the germline V gene. V lost 4 bases, J lost 0 bases, and 5 bases stayed unmatched. The CDR3 totals 15 residues. The CDR3, as DNA: TGCGCCAGCAGCCCCGGACAGGCCCCTAACTATGGCTACACCTTC. Its translation is CASSPGQAPNYGYTF.

The chain recombines TRBV27 with TRBJ1-4, with D possibly being TRBD1 (5 bases). The ends were cut back, 6 bases at V and 8 bases at J, with 13 bases in the middle. The CDR3 has 13 residues. CDR1 and CDR2 from the germline V gene are MNHEY and SMNVEV (reference sequence). The DNA for the CDR3 is TGTGCCAGCAGCCATCAGGGCCGGGAAAAACTGTTTTTT. Translated: CASSHQGREKLFF.

The J gene is TRBJ1-5, the V gene TRBV19, with 7 bases fitting TRBD1. From germline, CDR1 is LNHDA and CDR2 SQIVND (reference sequence). This CDR3 contains 17 residues. Trimming at V came to 5 bases and at J to 1 base, leaving 11 bases not matched to a gene. The CDR3 region has the DNA TGTGCCAGTAGTCCCTATAGCCGGGACAGAAGCAATCAGCCCCAGCATTTT. It is translated as CASSPYSRDRSNQPQHF.

This rearrangement joins TRBV30 to TRBJ1-1; a weak D match, TRBD1 (5 bases). The germline V gene encodes CDR1 GTSNPN and CDR2 SVGIG (reference sequence). Trimming pared 6 bases from V and 6 bases from J, leaving 17 bases between. The CDR3 loop spans 13 amino acids. CDR3 nucleotide sequence: TGTGCCTGCCCGCGGGGCCTCAGTGCTGAAGCTTTCTTT. Its protein is CACPRGLSAEAFF.

The CDR3 loop is CASSQGRGEKLFF. The DNA for the CDR3 is TGTGCCAGCAGCCAAGGCAGGGGTGAAAAACTGTTTTTT. This chain links TRBV3-1 (or the pseudogene TRBV3-2) with TRBJ1-4; D perhaps matches TRBD1 (6 bases). V gave up 1 base and J gave up 7 bases, with 7 bases separating them. This CDR3 region has 13 residues. Looked up from germline, CDR1 is LGHDT and CDR2 is YNNKEL (reference sequence).

V gene TRBV11-3 combines with J gene TRBJ2-1; 9 positions agree with TRBD2. The V gene end was trimmed by 3 bases and the J gene end by 2 bases; junction bases not matched to a gene: 5. Germline V lookup: CDR1 SGHNT, CDR2 YENEEA. The CDR3 loop spans 16 amino acids. The CDR3, as DNA: TGTGCCAGCAGCTTTAACCGACTAGCGGCCTACAATGAGCAGTTCTTC. It encodes CASSFNRLAAYNEQFF.

The chain carries TRBV19 and TRBJ2-1, with TRBD2 matching 7 bases. Germline loops: CDR1 LNHDA, CDR2 SQIVND (reference sequence). The CDR3 has 14 amino acids. V was pared by 6 bases and J by 4 bases, with 6 bases of the junction left unmatched. For the CDR3, the DNA is TGTGCCAGTAGGGAGCGGGGACGGTACAATGAGCAGTTCTTC. It yields the protein CASRERGRYNEQFF.

The rearrangement links TRBV6-5 to TRBJ2-2, with D perhaps TRBD1 (5 bases). The germline V gene encodes CDR1 MNHEY and CDR2 SVGAGI. The length of the CDR3 is 15 residues. Trimming removed 3 bases from V and 2 bases from J, with 10 bases in between. In nucleotides, the CDR3 is TGTGCCAGCAGTTATACAGGCGGTAACACCGGGGAGCTGTTTTTT. Encoded protein: CASSYTGGNTGELFF.

The chain links TRBV7-2 to TRBJ1-3, with D perhaps TRBD1 (5 bases). CDR1 and CDR2 (germline): SGHTA, FQGNSA. The CDR3 runs to 16 residues. V was clipped by 3 bases and J by 0 bases, with 12 bases between them. The CDR3: CASSFYTGGSGNTIYF. CDR3 coding DNA: TGTGCCAGCAGCTTTTATACCGGGGGCTCTGGAAACACCATATATTTT.

The chain recombines TRBV9 with TRBJ2-1, with D perhaps matching TRBD2 (6 bases). V was shortened by 0 bases and J by 6 bases, with 19 bases between the two germline ends. The germline V gene has CDR1 SGDLS and CDR2 YYNGEE. The CDR3 totals 17 residues. DNA of the CDR3: TGTGCCAGCAGCGTAGCCCCCATTAGCGGTGGTTTCAATGAGCAGTTCTTC. Its protein product is CASSVAPISGGFNEQFF.

This rearrangement joins TRBV5-8 to TRBJ2-5, with D possibly TRBD2 on 6 matching bases. Trimming took off 4 bases at V and 5 bases at J, with 18 bases between the two ends. The CDR3 runs 15 residues. Germline V gene lookup returns CDR1 SGHTS and CDR2 YDEGEE. CDR3 DNA sequence: TGTGCCAGCAGCGTAGGGGACTTGGGGTTGGAGACCCAGTACTTC. It codes for CASSVGDLGLETQYF.

The chain combines TRBV11-2 with TRBJ2-2; D is unclear. CDR1 SGHAT and CDR2 FQNNGV come from the germline V gene. This CDR3 contains 17 residues. The V end was cut by 2 bases, the J end by 4 bases, with 17 bases between. CDR3 in amino acids: CASSLKVIGFSTGELFF. For the CDR3, the DNA is TGTGCCAGCAGCTTAAAGGTTATCGGGTTTTCCACCGGGGAGCTGTTTTTT.

This chain uses TRBV7-9 with TRBJ2-1; 7 bases are shared with TRBD2. Unmatched junction bases numbered 6, after V lost 4 bases and J lost 6 bases. The CDR3 covers 14 residues. CDR1 is SEHNR, CDR2 FQNEAQ, per germline (reference sequence). As DNA, the CDR3 is TGTGCCAGCAGCTCCCCCTCGGGAGGCAATGAGCAGTTCTTC. This encodes CASSSPSGGNEQFF. Using reference TRBV7-9 and TRBJ2-1 for the parts outside the CDR3, the full variable domain is DTGVSQNPRHKITKRGQNVTFRCDPISEHNRLYWYRQTLGQGPEFLTYFQNEAQLEKSRLLSDRFSAERPKGSFSTLEIQRTEQGDSAMYLCASSSPSGGNEQFFGPGTRLTVL.

The chain uses TRBV6-5 and TRBJ1-6; a weak D match, TRBD1 (6 bases). CDR3 length equals 16 residues. V lost 2 bases to trimming and J lost 5 bases, with 13 bases between them. Germline loops: CDR1 MNHEY, CDR2 SVGAGI. The CDR3 is CASSYGVAGDNSPLHF. The CDR3 DNA follows: TGTGCCAGCAGTTACGGGGTCGCAGGGGATAATTCACCCCTCCACTTT.

The V call is TRBV2, the J call TRBJ2-7, with D possibly being TRBD1 (6 bases). This CDR3 is 16 amino acids long. Germline CDR1 and CDR2: SNHLY and FYNNEI. With 6 bases removed from V and 1 base from J, the gap between germline ends came to 19 bases. The CDR3 sequence is CASRSRGSGPSYEQYF. The DNA for the CDR3 is TGTGCCAGCAGGTCCAGGGGTTCCGGGCCTTCCTACGAGCAGTACTTC. Complete variable domain (other parts from reference TRBV2 and TRBJ2-7): EPEVTQTPSHQVTQMGQEVILRCVPISNHLYFYWYRQILGQKVEFLVSFYNNEISEKSEIFDDQFSVERPDGSNFTLKIRSTKLEDSAMYFCASRSRGSGPSYEQYFGPGTRLTVT.

The chain couples TRBV7-8 to TRBJ2-1, with no clear D. Germline V lookup: CDR1 SGHVS, CDR2 FQNEAQ. CDR3 length equals 16 residues. V shed 0 bases and J shed 0 bases, with 9 bases lying between them. In DNA form, the CDR3 reads TGTGCCAGCAGCTTAGCCCAGGCGAGCTCCTACAATGAGCAGTTCTTC. It encodes CASSLAQASSYNEQFF.

This chain uses TRBV18 with TRBJ2-1, with 8 bases matching TRBD1. Germline V lookup: CDR1 KGHSH, CDR2 LQKENI. The J segment lost 6 bases and the V segment lost 3 bases, leaving 7 bases of the junction unmatched. The CDR3 is 15 residues long. The CDR3 nucleotides are TGTGCCAGCTCACCCCGCGGACAGGGCGGCAATGAGCAGTTCTTC. It yields the protein CASSPRGQGGNEQFF.

The chain employs TRBV30 and TRBJ1-6, with TRBD1 matching over 10 bases. The CDR3 is 14 amino acids. Germline V gives CDR1 GTSNPN, CDR2 SVGIG (reference sequence). The trim removed 2 bases at V and 10 bases at J, leaving 5 bases unmatched. The CDR3 region is CAWSPGQGLSPLHF. In nucleotides, the CDR3 is TGTGCCTGGAGTCCGGGACAGGGGCTATCACCCCTCCACTTT.

The J gene is TRBJ2-5, the V gene TRBV7-3; 9 nucleotides line up with TRBD2. The germline V gene has CDR1 SGHTA and CDR2 FQGTGA. This CDR3 has 16 amino acids. Unmatched junction bases numbered 12, after V lost 5 bases and J lost 5 bases. The CDR3 reads CASSPLGGGGPETQYF. CDR3 sequence (DNA): TGTGCCAGCAGCCCACTGGGCGGGGGGGGACCCGAGACCCAGTACTTC.

Only one count was recorded for this clone. This chain links TRBV18 with TRBJ2-3, with a possible D match to TRBD2 (6 bases). The CDR3 has 16 residues. Germline V CDR1 and CDR2: KGHSH, LQKENI. Trimming took 0 bases from V and 3 from J, leaving 13 bases between them. CDR3 in DNA: TGTGCCAGCTCACCACCCGTGACTAGGCCTACAGATACGCAGTATTTT. It encodes CASSPPVTRPTDTQYF. Full variable domain (remainder filled in from reference TRBV18 and TRBJ2-3): NAGVMQNPRHLVRRRGQEARLRCSPMKGHSHVYWYRQLPEEGLKFMVYLQKENIIDESGMPKERFSAEFPKEGPSILRIQQVVRGDSAAYFCASSPPVTRPTDTQYFGPGTRLTVL.

The J gene is TRBJ2-7, the V gene TRBV29-1; 9 positions agree with TRBD2. The CDR3 has 13 amino acids. V was clipped by 4 bases and J by 8 bases; unmatched bases: 9. CDR1 and CDR2 from the germline V gene are SQVTM and ANQGSEA. This CDR3 reads CSVGVSGSGQQYF. CDR3 nucleotide sequence: TGCAGCGTTGGGGTTAGCGGGAGTGGCCAGCAGTACTTC.

CDR3 bases: TGTGCCAGCGGGGGACAGCGCGAGCAGTACTTC. Protein: CASGGQREQYF. The gene calls are TRBV2 and TRBJ2-7; 7 bases align to TRBD1. Germline CDR1 and CDR2: SNHLY and FYNNEI. The CDR3 has 11 residues. Trimming took 8 bases from V and 6 from J; bases not matched to a gene: 4.

The rearrangement uses TRBV4-1 and TRBJ1-3; D gene unclear. V gave up 5 bases and J gave up 0 bases, with 8 bases separating them. This CDR3 is built from 14 residues. Germline V lookup: CDR1 MGHRA, CDR2 YSYEKL. In DNA form, the CDR3 reads TGCGCCAGCAGCGGAGGTGGCTCTGGAAACACCATATATTTT. Translation: CASSGGGSGNTIYF.

The rearrangement uses TRBV2 and TRBJ2-1; D is ambiguous. The germline gives CDR1 SNHLY, CDR2 FYNNEI. Trimming took 10 bases from V and 5 from J, leaving 12 bases between them. The CDR3 runs to 12 residues. The CDR3 sequence: CAIATVNNEQFF. CDR3 coding DNA: TGTGCCATCGCGACTGTTAACAATGAGCAGTTCTTC.

The chain carries TRBV6-5 and TRBJ1-5; 7 nucleotides align to TRBD1. V lost 7 bases to trimming and J lost 4 bases; unmatched junction nucleotides: 10. The CDR3 is 15 residues long. Germline assignment: CDR1 MNHEY and CDR2 SVGAGI. The CDR3 protein is CASTQPGQLNQPQHF. The CDR3 coding sequence is TGTGCCAGCACCCAGCCGGGACAGCTAAATCAGCCCCAGCATTTT.

The V and J genes are TRBV10-2 and TRBJ2-7; perhaps TRBD2 as D (6 bases). Looked up from germline, CDR1 is WSHSY and CDR2 is SAAADI. CDR3 length equals 12 residues. The V end lost 6 bases, the J end lost 4 bases, and 10 bases lay between the germline ends. The CDR3: CASRSGGYEQYF. Here the CDR3 DNA reads TGCGCCAGCAGGTCTGGGGGGTACGAGCAGTACTTC.

The chain carries TRBV3-1 (or the pseudogene TRBV3-2) and TRBJ1-1; D ambiguous. V gave up 1 base and J gave up 4 bases, with 7 bases separating them. Germline CDR1 reads LGHDT; CDR2 reads YNNKEL (reference sequence). The CDR3 length is 13 residues. CDR3: CASSQVSSTEAFF. The DNA for the CDR3 is TGTGCCAGCAGCCAAGTTTCCAGCACTGAAGCTTTCTTT.

The chain joins TRBV4-1 to TRBJ2-1; 13 positions agree with TRBD2. The CDR3 loop spans 17 amino acids. Germline V gene lookup returns CDR1 MGHRA and CDR2 YSYEKL. Trimming at V came to 2 bases and at J to 4 bases, leaving 5 bases not matched to a gene. The CDR3, as DNA: TGCGCCAGCAGCCAAAGGGGACTAGCGGGATTTTACAATGAGCAGTTCTTC. Translation: CASSQRGLAGFYNEQFF.

This CDR3 reads CASSLAALYEQYF. Written as DNA, the CDR3 is TGTGCCAGCAGCTTAGCGGCCCTTTACGAGCAGTACTTC. The chain links TRBV7-2 to TRBJ2-7; D gene ambiguous. The V gene lost 0 bases and the J gene lost 4 bases, with 7 bases spanning the gap. CDR3 length equals 13 residues. Germline values: CDR1 SGHTA, CDR2 FQGNSA.